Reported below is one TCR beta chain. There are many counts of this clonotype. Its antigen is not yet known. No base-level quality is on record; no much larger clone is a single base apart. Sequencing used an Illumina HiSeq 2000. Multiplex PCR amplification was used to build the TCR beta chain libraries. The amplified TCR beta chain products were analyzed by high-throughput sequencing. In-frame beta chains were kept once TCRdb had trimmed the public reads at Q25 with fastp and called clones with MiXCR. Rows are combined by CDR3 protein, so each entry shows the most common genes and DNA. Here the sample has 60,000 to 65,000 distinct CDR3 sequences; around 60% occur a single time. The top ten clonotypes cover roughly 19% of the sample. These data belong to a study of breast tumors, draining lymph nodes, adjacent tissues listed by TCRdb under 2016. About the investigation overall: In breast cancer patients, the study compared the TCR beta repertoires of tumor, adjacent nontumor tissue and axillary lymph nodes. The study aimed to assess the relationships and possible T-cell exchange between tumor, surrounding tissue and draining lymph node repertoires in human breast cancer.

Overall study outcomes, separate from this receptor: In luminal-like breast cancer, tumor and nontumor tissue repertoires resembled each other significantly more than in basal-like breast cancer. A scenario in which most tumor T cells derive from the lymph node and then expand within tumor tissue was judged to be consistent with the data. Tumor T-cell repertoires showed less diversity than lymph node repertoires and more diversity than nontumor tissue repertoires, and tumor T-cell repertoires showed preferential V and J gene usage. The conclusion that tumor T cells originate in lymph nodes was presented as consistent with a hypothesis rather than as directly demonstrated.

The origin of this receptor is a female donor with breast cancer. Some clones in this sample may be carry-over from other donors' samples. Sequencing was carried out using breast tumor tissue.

DNA sequence: TGTGCCAGCAGCTTAGGCGGGGGTCGGTCAGATACGCAGTATTTT. The resulting protein is CASSLGGGRSDTQYF. The rearranged segments are TRBV11-3 and TRBJ2-3, with 7 central nucleotides matching TRBD2. The V end gives up 1 base and the J end 4 bases, leaving 5 bases in the junction not matched to a gene. Per the germline V gene, SGHNT is the CDR1 and YENEEA is the CDR2. Taken from cysteine to phenylalanine, the CDR3 has 15 residues. The CDR3 DNA has 45 bases and is translated from base 1. The full variable domain, completed from the reference TRBV11-3 and TRBJ2-3 proteins outside the CDR3, reads EAGVVQSPRYKIIEKKQPVAFWCNPISGHNTLYWYLQNLGQGPELLIRYENEEAVDDSQLPKDRFSAERLKGVDSTLKIQPAELGDSAVYLCASSLGGGRSDTQYFGPGTRLTVL.